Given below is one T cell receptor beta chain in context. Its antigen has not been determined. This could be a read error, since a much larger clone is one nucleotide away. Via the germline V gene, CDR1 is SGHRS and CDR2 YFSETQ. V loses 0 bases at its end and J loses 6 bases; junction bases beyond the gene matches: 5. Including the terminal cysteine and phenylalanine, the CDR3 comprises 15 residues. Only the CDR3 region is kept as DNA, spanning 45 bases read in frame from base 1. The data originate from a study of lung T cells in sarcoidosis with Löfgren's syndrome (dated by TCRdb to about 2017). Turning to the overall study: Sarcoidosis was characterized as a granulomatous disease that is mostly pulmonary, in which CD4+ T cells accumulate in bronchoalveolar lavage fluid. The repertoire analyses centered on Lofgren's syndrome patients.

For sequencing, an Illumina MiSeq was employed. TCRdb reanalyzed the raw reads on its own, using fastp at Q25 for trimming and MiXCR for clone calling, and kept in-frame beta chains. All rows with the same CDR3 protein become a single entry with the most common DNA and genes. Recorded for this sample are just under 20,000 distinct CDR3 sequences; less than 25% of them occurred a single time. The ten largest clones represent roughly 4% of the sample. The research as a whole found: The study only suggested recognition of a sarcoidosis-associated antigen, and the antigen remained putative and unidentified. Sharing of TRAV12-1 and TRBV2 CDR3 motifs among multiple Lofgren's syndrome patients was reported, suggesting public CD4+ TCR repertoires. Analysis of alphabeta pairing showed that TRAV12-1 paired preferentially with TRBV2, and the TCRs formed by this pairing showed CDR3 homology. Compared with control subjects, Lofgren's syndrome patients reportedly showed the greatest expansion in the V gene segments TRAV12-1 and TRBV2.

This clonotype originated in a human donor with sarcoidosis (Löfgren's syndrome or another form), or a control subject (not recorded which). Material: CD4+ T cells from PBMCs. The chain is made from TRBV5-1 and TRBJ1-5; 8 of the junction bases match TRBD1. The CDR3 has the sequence CASSLVSGGSQPQHF. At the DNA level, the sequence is TGCGCCAGCAGCTTGGTCTCAGGGGGCAGTCAGCCCCAGCATTTT. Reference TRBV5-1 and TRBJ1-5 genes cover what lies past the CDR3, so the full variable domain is KAGVTQTPRYLIKTRGQQVTLSCSPISGHRSVSWYQQTPGQGLQFLFEYFSETQRNKGNFPGRFSGRQFSNSRSEMNVSTLELGDSALYLCASSLVSGGSQPQHFGDGTRLSIL.